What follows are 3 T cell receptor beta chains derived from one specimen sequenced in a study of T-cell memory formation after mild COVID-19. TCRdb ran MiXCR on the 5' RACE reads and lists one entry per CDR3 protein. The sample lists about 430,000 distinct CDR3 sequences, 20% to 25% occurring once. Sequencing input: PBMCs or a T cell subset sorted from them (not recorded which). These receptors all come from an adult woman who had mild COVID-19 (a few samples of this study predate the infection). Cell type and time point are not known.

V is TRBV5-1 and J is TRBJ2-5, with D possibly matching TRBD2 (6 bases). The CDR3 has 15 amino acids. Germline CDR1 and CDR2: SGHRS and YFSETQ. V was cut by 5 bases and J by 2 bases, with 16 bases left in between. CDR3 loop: CASSRGTGRQETQYF. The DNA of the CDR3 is TGCGCCAGCAGTCGGGGGACGGGGAGACAAGAGACCCAGTACTTC.

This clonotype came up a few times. The CDR3 here is CASRVAGNYGYTF. CDR3 in DNA: TGCGCCAGCCGAGTGGCAGGGAACTATGGCTACACCTTC. The chain has TRBV5-1 and TRBJ1-2; tentatively, D is TRBD1 (5 bases). Germline V CDR1 and CDR2: SGHRS, YFSETQ. This CDR3 has 13 residues. V was pared by 7 bases and J by 2 bases, with 12 bases between.

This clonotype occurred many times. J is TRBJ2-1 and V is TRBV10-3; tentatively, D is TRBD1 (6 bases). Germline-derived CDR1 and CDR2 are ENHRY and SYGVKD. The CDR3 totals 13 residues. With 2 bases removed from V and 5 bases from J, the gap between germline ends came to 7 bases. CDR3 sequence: CAISEEGDNEQFF. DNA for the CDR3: TGTGCCATCAGTGAGGAGGGGGACAATGAGCAGTTCTTC.